This T cell receptor (beta chain) emerged from a study of T-cell reconstitution after alpha-beta-depleted transplantation in children. This clonotype was counted between two and nine times. A library of TCRbeta sequences, prepared with unique molecular identifiers, was generated. Each CDR3 protein gets one entry after TCRdb re-called the PCR reads with MiXCR. This sample has 330,000 or so distinct CDR3 sequences; 10% occur once, and the top ten carry around 7.6%. V gave up 1 base and J gave up 0 bases, with 16 bases separating them. Germline CDR1 MNHEY, CDR2 SVGAGI. The CDR3 consists of 17 residues. The sequenced sample was PBMCs, obtained before TCRalphabeta/CD19-depleted stem cell transplant. This TCR was recovered from a boy younger than two with acute myeloid leukemia, due to receive a stem cell transplant. The rearrangement joins TRBV6-5 to TRBJ2-7; possible D gene TRBD1, 5 bases. The CDR3 protein is CASSYWQDSSSSYEQYF. The DNA for the CDR3 is TGTGCCAGCAGTTACTGGCAAGACAGCTCGAGCTCCTACGAGCAGTACTTC.